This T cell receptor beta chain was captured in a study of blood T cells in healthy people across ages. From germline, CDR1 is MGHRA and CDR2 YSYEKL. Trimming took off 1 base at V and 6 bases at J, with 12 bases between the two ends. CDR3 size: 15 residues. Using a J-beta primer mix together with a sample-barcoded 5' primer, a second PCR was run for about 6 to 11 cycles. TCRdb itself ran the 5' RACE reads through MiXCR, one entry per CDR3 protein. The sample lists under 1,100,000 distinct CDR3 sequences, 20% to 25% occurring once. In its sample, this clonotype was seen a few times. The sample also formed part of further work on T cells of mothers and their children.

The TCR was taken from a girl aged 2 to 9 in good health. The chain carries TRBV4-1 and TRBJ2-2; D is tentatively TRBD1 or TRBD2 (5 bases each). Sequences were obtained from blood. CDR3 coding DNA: TGCGCCAGCAGCCAAGCAGGATTGGGGGCCGGGGAGCTGTTTTTT. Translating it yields CASSQAGLGAGELFF.